Each of the 3 T cell receptor beta chains below was sequenced from the same sample in a study of blood T cell repertoires in COVID-19. Profiling relied on immunoSEQ multiplex PCR, and the TCRdb table lists in-frame clones only, not all of them. The sample contains hundreds of thousands of clones, roughly 85% of which appear only once. Sequenced: PBMCs or T cells enriched from blood (not recorded which). These receptors all come from a woman aged 50 to 60 with acute COVID-19.

The V gene is TRBV5-6, the J gene TRBJ2-7, with 7 bases fitting TRBD2. The J segment lost 0 bases and the V segment lost 3 bases, leaving 9 bases of the junction unmatched. The CDR3 covers 16 residues. The V gene's germline CDR1 is SGHDT and CDR2 YYEEEE. The CDR3 here is CASSSRAGVFSYEQYF. CDR3 nucleotides: TGTGCCAGCAGCTCCCGGGCGGGGGTTTTCTCCTACGAGCAGTACTTC. Full variable domain (missing parts from reference TRBV5-6 and TRBJ2-7): DAGVTQSPTHLIKTRGQQVTLRCSPKSGHDTVSWYQQALGQGPQFIFQYYEEEERQRGNFPDRFSGHQFPNYSSELNVNALLLGDSALYLCASSSRAGVFSYEQYFGPGTRLTVT.

This chain links TRBV25-1 with TRBJ1-1, with D perhaps matching TRBD1 (5 bases). Germline assignment: CDR1 MGHDK and CDR2 SYGVNS. The CDR3 is 14 amino acids. Deletions cut 3 bases from V and 4 bases from J, with 12 bases between. This CDR3 is CASSDVRESTEAFF. CDR3 DNA: TGTGCCAGCAGTGATGTCAGGGAATCCACTGAAGCTTTCTTT.

This clone was counted between two and nine times. The rearrangement joins TRBV14 to TRBJ2-2; tentatively, D is TRBD1 (5 bases). Germline lookup yields CDR1 SGHDN and CDR2 FVKESK. V was shortened by 4 bases and J by 7 bases, with 10 bases between the two germline ends. This CDR3 has 13 residues. In DNA, the CDR3 is TGTGCCAGCAGCCCACAGGAGTACGGGGAGCTGTTTTTT. Amino acids: CASSPQEYGELFF.